This is a list of T cell receptor beta chains from one sample in a study of cytomegalovirus exposure and HLA in healthy donors. Generated by immunoSEQ multiplex PCR, the TCRdb table keeps only in-frame clones and is missing some. There are under 200,000 clones in the sample; roughly 81% occur only once, and approximately 13% lies in the top ten. What was sequenced was PBMCs. All receptors derive from a woman in her forties or fifties in good health and CMV-seronegative. Both conserved end residues are part of each CDR3. D genes are given only for firm matches. Size values are once, few and many counts, or a class for expanded clones, and some rows have none.

>TRBJ2-3|-|TRBD2|TRBV11-2
CASSSTPGLASYTQYF
TGTGCCAGCAGCTCAACCCCGGGACTAGCGAGTTATACGCAGTATTTT
>TRBJ2-2|-|TRBD2|TRBV11-2
CASNKLADSNTGELFF
TGTGCCAGCAACAAACTAGCGGACTCGAACACCGGGGAGCTGTTTTTT
>TRBJ1-1|-|TRBD1|TRBV5-4
CASTTLYRGRTEAFF
TGTGCCAGCACCACTCTCTACAGGGGACGCACTGAAGCTTTCTTT
>TRBJ2-3|-|-|TRBV19
CASSISRGVDTQYF
TGTGCCAGTAGTATAAGCAGGGGAGTAGATACGCAGTATTTT
>TRBJ1-1|few|TRBD1|TRBV4-1
CASSQYTGDHTEAFF
TGCGCCAGCAGCCAATACACAGGGGATCACACTGAAGCTTTCTTT
>TRBJ2-3|few|TRBD2|TRBV9
CASSPTTGGSLATPRDTQYF
TGTGCCAGCAGCCCCACCACTGGCGGGAGTTTGGCGACTCCAAGAGATACGCAGTATTTT
>TRBJ2-2|once|-|TRBV10-2
CAGSSAGELFF
TGCGCCGGCTCCTCTGCCGGGGAGCTGTTTTTT
>TRBJ1-5|-|-|TRBV2
CASGQRLDQPQHF
TGTGCCAGCGGGCAACGCCTCGATCAGCCCCAGCATTTT
>TRBJ2-1|-|TRBD2|TRBV11-3
CASSLLAGPYNEQFF
TGTGCCAGCAGCTTACTAGCGGGGCCCTACAATGAGCAGTTCTTC
>TRBJ2-7|-|-|TRBV7-9
CASSLNSANEQYF
TGTGCCAGCAGCTTAAACAGTGCCAACGAGCAGTACTTC
>TRBJ2-7|-|TRBD1|TRBV2
CASSIEGTGAYEQYF
TGTGCCAGCAGTATTGAGGGGACAGGAGCCTACGAGCAGTACTTC
>TRBJ2-7|-|TRBD1|TRBV5-4
CASTARDRGMVYEQYF
TGTGCCAGCACCGCGAGGGACAGGGGAATGGTCTACGAGCAGTACTTC
>TRBJ1-3|-|TRBD1|TRBV4-1
CASSQGGTGKGNTIYF
TGCGCCAGCAGCCAAGGGGGGACAGGGAAGGGAAACACCATATATTTT
>TRBJ1-5|-|TRBD1|TRBV19
CASTATGMFQPQHF
TGTGCCAGTACCGCGACAGGGATGTTTCAGCCCCAGCATTTT
>TRBJ2-1|-|TRBD2|TRBV6-5
CASKLADTYNEQFF
TGTGCCAGTAAACTAGCGGACACCTACAATGAGCAGTTCTTC
>TRBJ1-3|-|-|TRBV5-6
CASSLQGPSGNTIYF
TGTGCCAGCAGCTTACAGGGTCCTTCTGGAAACACCATATATTTT
>TRBJ2-7|once|-|TRBV7-9
CASSPNLGGQYF
TGTGCCAGCAGCCCCAATCTCGGGGGGCAGTACTTC
>TRBJ1-1|-|-|TRBV4-1
CASRQSGRGGTEAFF
TGCGCCAGCAGACAGTCCGGGAGGGGGGGCACTGAAGCTTTCTTT
>TRBJ1-2|-|TRBD1|TRBV4-1
CASSPAEGARTGYTF
TGCGCCAGCAGCCCCGCGGAGGGGGCTAGAACCGGCTACACCTTC
>TRBJ1-1|-|-|TRBV10-3
CAISEGGSREAFF
TGTGCCATCAGTGAGGGGGGGAGCCGTGAAGCTTTCTTT
>TRBJ2-5|-|-|TRBV4-3
CASSQDRGNDQETQYF
TGCGCCAGCAGCCAAGATAGGGGGAACGACCAAGAGACCCAGTACTTC
>TRBJ1-1|-|TRBD1|TRBV19
CASRAPTGGGTEAFF
TGTGCCAGTAGAGCTCCGACAGGGGGCGGAACTGAAGCTTTCTTT
>TRBJ1-3|-|-|TRBV7-2
CASSRGGWGQAGNTIYF
TGTGCCAGCAGCCGGGGGGGGTGGGGGCAGGCTGGAAACACCATATATTTT
>TRBJ1-2|-|-|TRBV5-1
CASSFDGANYGYTF
TGCGCCAGCAGCTTCGACGGAGCTAACTATGGCTACACCTTC
>TRBJ2-3|-|-|TRBV29-1
CSVGPRGTDTQYF
TGCAGCGTAGGACCGAGGGGGACAGATACGCAGTATTTT
>TRBJ1-2|-|TRBD1|TRBV6-6
CASSYPTGDYGYTF
TGTGCCAGCAGTTACCCTACAGGGGACTATGGCTACACCTTC
>TRBJ2-3|-|-|TRBV5-1
CASIPRTDTQYF
TGCGCCAGCATCCCCCGTACAGATACGCAGTATTTT
>TRBJ2-4|-|TRBD1|TRBV2
CASSEGQGTNIQYF
TGTGCCAGCAGTGAAGGACAGGGGACAAACATTCAGTACTTC
>TRBJ1-1|-|-|TRBV30
CAWRPIRGAFF
TGTGCCTGGAGACCAATTAGAGGAGCTTTCTTT
>TRBJ2-7|once|TRBD1|TRBV28
CASSGTAKAYEQYF
TGTGCCAGCTCCGGGACAGCCAAAGCCTACGAGCAGTACTTC
>TRBJ2-5|once|-|TRBV5-4
CASSFSGARRGTQYF
TGTGCCAGCAGCTTCTCCGGGGCGCGGAGGGGGACCCAGTACTTC
>TRBJ2-7|-|-|TRBV4-2
CASSQDNPGFLYEQYF
TGTGCCAGCAGCCAAGACAACCCAGGATTTCTATACGAGCAGTACTTC
>TRBJ2-1|-|-|TRBV19
CASSHRDYNEQFF
TGTGCCAGTAGCCACAGGGACTACAATGAGCAGTTCTTC
>TRBJ1-4|-|TRBD1|TRBV5-1
CASSLAGQGNEKLFF
TGCGCCAGCAGCTTGGCCGGACAGGGTAATGAAAAACTGTTTTTT
>TRBJ2-7|few|-|TRBV18
CASSPRTTDRYEQYF
TGTGCCAGCTCACCACGGACTACTGACCGTTACGAGCAGTACTTC
>TRBJ2-7|once|-|TRBV27
CASRETGNPSYEQYF
TGTGCCAGCAGGGAGACAGGCAACCCCTCCTACGAGCAGTACTTC
>TRBJ2-1|-|TRBD2|TRBV5-1
CASSLALAGGGEQFF
TGCGCCAGCAGCTTGGCCCTAGCGGGAGGGGGTGAGCAGTTCTTC
>TRBJ1-6|-|-|TRBV7-2
CASSRERPPGSPLHF
TGTGCCAGCAGCCGAGAACGGCCTCCAGGTTCACCCCTCCACTTT
>TRBJ2-2|-|TRBD1|TRBV12-5
CASGLFLLKPGQGWGGELFF
TGTGCTAGTGGTTTGTTCCTACTCAAGCCGGGACAGGGTTGGGGCGGGGAGCTGTTTTTT
>TRBJ1-1|-|TRBD1|TRBV5-1
CASSLQGANTEAFF
TGCGCCAGCAGCTTACAGGGGGCCAACACTGAAGCTTTCTTT
>TRBJ1-6|few|TRBD1|TRBV4-3
CASSQVSGQGMRSYNSPLHF
TGCGCCAGCAGCCAAGTATCGGGACAGGGGATGAGGTCCTATAATTCACCCCTCCACTTT
>TRBJ1-3|-|TRBD1|TRBV9
CASSGTGGSGNTIYF
TGTGCCAGCAGCGGGACAGGGGGTTCGGGAAACACCATATATTTT
>TRBJ2-3|-|-|TRBV30
CAWSVQADTQYF
TGTGCCTGGAGTGTACAGGCAGATACGCAGTATTTT
>TRBJ2-7|-|TRBD1|TRBV6-1
CASRDRVSSYEQYF
TGTGCCAGCAGGGACAGGGTCTCCTCCTACGAGCAGTACTTC
>TRBJ2-1|-|-|TRBV4-2
CASSQEGGAHNEQFF
TGTGCCAGCAGCCAAGAGGGGGGGGCCCACAATGAGCAGTTCTTC
>TRBJ2-7|once|TRBD2|TRBV27
CASSPFWVAGYYEQYF
TGTGCCAGCAGTCCTTTTTGGGTAGCGGGATACTACGAGCAGTACTTC
>TRBJ1-2|-|-|TRBV6-1
CASRNLDRLLYGYTF
TGTGCCAGCAGAAACCTGGACAGATTACTCTATGGCTACACCTTC
>TRBJ1-1|-|TRBD1|TRBV5-1
CASSLRQGQSTEAFF
TGCGCCAGCAGCTTGCGACAGGGACAAAGCACTGAAGCTTTCTTT
>TRBJ2-1|-|TRBD2|TRBV5-1
CASSLVTSGRMNEQFF
TGCGCCAGCAGCTTGGTCACTAGCGGGAGAATGAATGAGCAGTTCTTC
>TRBJ2-7|-|TRBD1|TRBV9
CASSVDPTGTGSYEQYF
TGTGCCAGCAGCGTAGACCCAACCGGGACAGGGTCCTACGAGCAGTACTTC
>TRBJ1-1|-|-|TRBV4-3
CASSQVRAQSRRTEAFF
TGCGCCAGCAGCCAAGTAAGGGCACAGAGCAGGAGGACTGAAGCTTTCTTT
>TRBJ2-1|-|TRBD2|TRBV6-6
CASSHTSGAYYNEQFF
TGTGCCAGCAGTCACACTAGCGGAGCTTACTACAATGAGCAGTTCTTC
>TRBJ2-7|once|TRBD1|TRBV7-2
CASSTRTGEPYEQYF
TGTGCCAGCAGCACTAGGACAGGGGAGCCCTACGAGCAGTACTTC
>TRBJ1-2|-|-|TRBV30
CAWSGSGLANYGYTF
TGTGCCTGGAGTGGTTCGGGTCTAGCTAACTATGGCTACACCTTC
>TRBJ2-5|-|TRBD1|TRBV4-2
CASSQGATSDREETQYF
TGTGCCAGCAGCCAAGGAGCTACCTCGGACAGGGAAGAGACCCAGTACTTC
>TRBJ2-7|-|TRBD2|TRBV5-1
CASTRGTSGGLPSYEQYF
TGCGCCAGCACCCGAGGTACTAGCGGGGGCCTTCCCTCCTACGAGCAGTACTTC
>TRBJ2-7|-|-|TRBV6-4
CASSDPWPPVRTNIYEQYF
TGTGCCAGCAGTGACCCTTGGCCGCCAGTCCGAACAAATATCTACGAGCAGTACTTC
>TRBJ1-1|-|-|TRBV6-6
CASSTRTANTEAFF
TGTGCCAGCAGTACAAGGACAGCGAACACTGAAGCTTTCTTT
>TRBJ1-2|-|TRBD1|TRBV18
CASSPPGQGRGHYGYTF
TGTGCCAGCTCTCCACCGGGACAGGGGCGTGGGCACTATGGCTACACCTTC